This T cell receptor (beta chain) was sequenced in a study of T cell repertoires in cytomegalovirus infection. Across the study: The public TCR beta signatures pointed to both CMV infection and matching HLA type.

Trimming stripped 5 bases from V and 6 bases from J, with 13 bases between. The CDR3 is 14 residues long. The V gene's germline CDR1 is SEHNR and CDR2 FQNEAQ (reference sequence). Regarding the study as a whole: Clonotypes of TCR beta that were HLA-C-restricted and CMV-specific dominated the ex vivo response.

One entry per CDR3 protein, called by TCRdb with MiXCR from the reads. The table lists under 150,000 distinct CDR3 sequences, roughly 9% of them singletons. This clonotype was seen many times. Its antigen is currently unknown. The TCR originated in a human donor in good health (CMV status not recorded). Some clones in this sample may be carry-over from other donors' samples. Sequenced: PBMCs. This chain connects TRBV7-9 to TRBJ2-2; D unclear. The CDR3 here is CASSPISEPGELFF. The CDR3 coding sequence is TGTGCCAGCAGCCCCATCTCAGAGCCCGGGGAGCTGTTTTTT.